This is a list of T cell receptor beta chains from one sample in a study of cytomegalovirus exposure and HLA in healthy donors. The data were produced by immunoSEQ multiplex PCR, yet TCRdb's version contains in-frame clones alone and is incomplete. The sample carries approximately 130,000 clones, about 90% recorded once. The sample comprised PBMCs. The receptors come from a woman in her late teens or twenties in good health and CMV-seronegative. Each CDR3 is given with its conserved first and last residue. D genes are given only for firm matches. Some rows have no size entry. The others give once, few or many, or a class for an expanded clone.

TRBV28	TRBD1	TRBJ1-5	once	TGTGCCAGCAGTGGACAGGTCGGGGCCTACCAGCCCCAGCATTTT	CASSGQVGAYQPQHF
TRBV7-2	NA	TRBJ1-1	NA	TGTGCCAGCAGCTACTACTCGGGAGGGAGGACTGAAGCTTTCTTT	CASSYYSGGRTEAFF
TRBV6-5	NA	TRBJ2-7	NA	TGTGCCAGCAGGTCCCAGGGGACAAACTACGAGCAGTACTTC	CASRSQGTNYEQYF
TRBV7-9	NA	TRBJ1-2	NA	TGTGCCAGCAGCTCTATTGCAAGGGGGGGCTTTGGCTACACCTTC	CASSSIARGGFGYTF
TRBV27	NA	TRBJ2-7	NA	TGTGCCAGCAGTTTATTGGTAGGGGGGGTACTCCTCGGCGAGCAGTACTTC	CASSLLVGGVLLGEQYF
TRBV4-1	TRBD2	TRBJ2-5	NA	TGCGCCAGCAGACCCGGGACTAGTCAAGAGACCCAGTACTTC	CASRPGTSQETQYF
TRBV6-5	TRBD2	TRBJ2-2	NA	TGTGCCAGCAGCCCGACGACTAGCGGGCCCGGGGAGCTGTTTTTT	CASSPTTSGPGELFF
TRBV7-9	TRBD2	TRBJ2-7	NA	TGTGCCAGCATCCCTAGCGGGAGTGTGTACGAGCAGTACTTC	CASIPSGSVYEQYF
TRBV25-1	NA	TRBJ1-4	NA	TGTGCCAGCAGTGAATATATCGGGGGGCTCGGCGAAAAACTGTTTTTT	CASSEYIGGLGEKLFF
TRBV7-9	NA	TRBJ1-4	NA	TGTGCCAGCAGCTTGGGCGAAAGGGAAAAACTGTTTTTT	CASSLGEREKLFF
TRBV5-4	TRBD1	TRBJ2-3	NA	TGTGCCAGCAGCCACGACAGGGGCCGGACAGATACGCAGTATTTT	CASSHDRGRTDTQYF
TRBV30	TRBD2	TRBJ2-7	NA	TGTGCCTGGAGTCCAGGAGGCCTAGCGGGACCCTACGAGCAGTACTTC	CAWSPGGLAGPYEQYF
TRBV2	TRBD2	TRBJ2-4	NA	TGTGCCAGCAGTGAAAGAACTAGCGGGCCGCTAGCCAAAAACATTCAGTACTTC	CASSERTSGPLAKNIQYF
TRBV27	TRBD2	TRBJ2-3	NA	TGTGCCAGCAGTCCCGGGACTAGCGGGAGGGCAGATACGCAGTATTTT	CASSPGTSGRADTQYF
TRBV27	NA	TRBJ2-1	NA	TGTGCCAGCAGTTCCGGGGGTAGTGGCAATGAGCAGTTCTTC	CASSSGGSGNEQFF
TRBV5-1	TRBD2	TRBJ2-7	NA	TGCGCCAGCAGCTTTATCGGGACTAGCGGGGACTACGAGCAGTACTTC	CASSFIGTSGDYEQYF
TRBV7-2	TRBD2	TRBJ2-1	once	TGTGCCAGCAGCTTAACTAGCGGCCGCTACAATGAGCAGTTCTTC	CASSLTSGRYNEQFF
TRBV28	NA	TRBJ1-5	once	TGTGCCAGCAGTTCATACAGGAAAAGCAATCAGCCCCAGCATTTT	CASSSYRKSNQPQHF
TRBV19	NA	TRBJ1-1	NA	TGTGCCAGTAGTATGACACAGGTTGGGACTGAAGCTTTCTTT	CASSMTQVGTEAFF
TRBV6-5	TRBD2	TRBJ2-7	NA	TGTGCCAGCACTAACCCTAGCGGACCATACGAGCAGTACTTC	CASTNPSGPYEQYF
TRBV9	TRBD2	TRBJ2-7	NA	TGTGCCAGCAGCGTTAGCGGGAAAGGGGGCGAGCAGTACTTC	CASSVSGKGGEQYF
TRBV4-3	TRBD2	TRBJ2-1	NA	TGCGCCAGCAGCCAAGATTGGGGACTAGCGGGTCTCAATGAGCAGTTCTTC	CASSQDWGLAGLNEQFF
TRBV7-9	TRBD2	TRBJ2-1	NA	TGTGCCAGCAGCTTCAGGGGACTAGCGAATGAGCAGTTCTTC	CASSFRGLANEQFF
TRBV4-3	TRBD1	TRBJ1-4	NA	TGCGCCAGCAGCCAAGATCTAAGTCAGGGGCAGGGGGCCAACTGGAGAAATGAAAAACTGTTTTTT	CASSQDLSQGQGANWRNEKLFF
TRBV2	TRBD1	TRBJ2-3	once	TGTGCCAGCCAGGACAGGGGACTCACAGATACGCAGTATTTT	CASQDRGLTDTQYF
TRBV28	TRBD2	TRBJ2-7	NA	TGTGCCAGCAGGGGACTAGCGGTAACTTACGAGCAGTACTTC	CASRGLAVTYEQYF
TRBV5-1	NA	TRBJ1-2	once	TGCGCCAGCAGCTTGGCGGGGTCCCCGGCAGAACCCTATGGCTACACCTTC	CASSLAGSPAEPYGYTF
TRBV27	TRBD1	TRBJ2-7	few	TGTGCCAGCAGTTCAGGACAGGGTTCCTACGAGCAGTACTTC	CASSSGQGSYEQYF
TRBV6-5	TRBD1	TRBJ1-1	NA	TGTGCCAGCAGTCCCGGGACAGGGTGGGCTGAAGCTTTCTTT	CASSPGTGWAEAFF
TRBV4-2	NA	TRBJ2-1	NA	TGTGCCAGCAGCCACGAGGGGGATGAGCAGTTCTTC	CASSHEGDEQFF
TRBV7-9	NA	TRBJ2-7	few	TGTGCCAGCAGCTCGGTCGGGTACGAGCAGTACTTC	CASSSVGYEQYF